These 25 T cell receptor beta chains were sequenced from one sample in a study of glioma-infiltrating T cells. Using RNA template, CDR3s of TCR alpha and beta were amplified with iRepertoire arm-PCR. TCRdb re-analysed the multiplex PCR reads in MiXCR, keeping a single row per CDR3 protein. The data hold roughly 350,000 distinct CDR3 sequences, with 41% observed a single time. Material for sequencing was glioma tissue, nonneoplastic brain tissue, or PBMCs (not recorded which). The receptors were gathered from a human donor with low-grade glioma or glioblastoma, undergoing nonglioma brain surgery, or in good health (not recorded which).

A note on this clonotype: In this CDR3 the conserved last residue, phenylalanine or tryptophan, is missing, so a read error is likely. The V call is TRBV27, the J call TRBJ2-7; D gene ambiguous. Per the germline V gene, CDR1 is MNHEY and CDR2 is SMNVEV (reference sequence). V was shortened by 5 bases and J by 4 bases, with 15 bases between the two germline ends. The CDR3 runs 14 residues. The CDR3 DNA sequence: TGTGCCAGCAGTCCTATCCGGACGAGTTACGAGCAGTACTCC. Its translation: CASSPIRTSYEQYS.

This clonotype came up once. This may come from a read error, since a much larger clone is one base off. This chain links TRBV27 with TRBJ1-5; maybe TRBD1 (6 bases). CDR1 and CDR2 from the germline V gene are MNHEY and SMNVEV (reference sequence). Between the trimmed V and J ends, which lost 10 bases and 1 base, there was a span of 14 bases. The CDR3 runs to 14 residues. This CDR3 is CANVGALSNQPQHF. CDR3 nucleotide sequence: TGTGCCAACGTGGGGGCCCTGAGCAATCAGCCCCAGCATTTT.

In regard to this clonotype: This clone may be a read error of a much larger clone one base away. The chain has TRBV20-1 and TRBJ2-3; 10 bases are shared with TRBD2. This CDR3 has 14 residues. Germline V gene data show CDR1 as DFQATT and CDR2 as SNEGSKA (reference sequence). The CDR3 region has the DNA TGCAGTGCTCTAGCGGGGGCGAACACAGATACGCGGTATTTT. This gives the protein CSALAGANTDTRYF.

To note about this clonotype: The germline gene is not matched at one end of the junction; a read error may be the cause. The chain links TRBV11-1 to TRBJ1-1; D is ambiguous. The CDR3 contains 13 residues. CDR1 is SGHAT and CDR2 is FQDESV in the germline V gene (reference sequence). In DNA form, the CDR3 reads TGTGCCAGCAGCTTAGGAGTGAACACTGAAGCTCTCTTT. Amino acid sequence: CASSLGVNTEALF.

Comment on this clonotype: A much larger clone is a single base away; this may be a read error. The CDR3 bases are TGTGTCAGCAGTTTATCGTGGACGGAAATATACGAGCAGTACTTC. This encodes CVSSLSWTEIYEQYF. V and J are TRBV27 and TRBJ2-7; D not certain. Germline loops: CDR1 MNHEY, CDR2 SMNVEV (reference sequence). The CDR3 is made up of 15 amino acids.

J is TRBJ2-1 and V is TRBV13; 8 bases map to TRBD2. Germline CDR1 is PRHDT and CDR2 is FYEKMQ (reference sequence). The length of the CDR3 is 15 residues. V was pared by 8 bases and J by 6 bases, with 12 bases of the junction left unmatched. DNA of the CDR3: TGTGCCAGCTGTACAATCAGCGGGAGAGGCAATGAGCAGTTCTTC. Translation gives CASCTISGRGNEQFF.

This clonotype was picked up one time. The genes are TRBV7-9 and TRBJ1-3, with D unclear. The CDR3 has 17 residues. Deletions cut 4 bases from V and 0 bases from J, with 16 bases between. From germline, CDR1 is SEHNR and CDR2 FQNEAQ (reference sequence). CDR3 bases: TGTGCCAGCAGCTCGGTCCTGAACAAACGCTCTGGAAACACCATATATTTT. This sequence encodes CASSSVLNKRSGNTIYF. Complete variable domain (other parts from reference TRBV7-9 and TRBJ1-3): DTGVSQNPRHKITKRGQNVTFRCDPISEHNRLYWYRQTLGQGPEFLTYFQNEAQLEKSRLLSDRFSAERPKGSFSTLEIQRTEQGDSAMYLCASSSVLNKRSGNTIYFGEGSWLTVV.

Only a few counts were recorded for this clonotype. The rearrangement joins TRBV20-1 to TRBJ2-6, with D perhaps matching TRBD1 (7 bases). The germline V gene has CDR1 DFQATT and CDR2 SNEGSKA (reference sequence). The CDR3 covers 18 residues. V lost 3 bases, J lost 0 bases, and 18 bases lay in between. The CDR3 DNA follows: TGCAGTGCTAGTCATGCGGGACAGCTAAGCTCTGGGGCCAACGTCCTGACTTTC. Encoded protein: CSASHAGQLSSGANVLTF.

This clonotype was recorded a few times. V usage is TRBV7-3 and J usage is TRBJ2-1; TRBD2 matches 10 bases. Germline CDR1 and CDR2: SGHTA and FQGTGA. V trimming: 1 base; J trimming: 6 bases; junction bases outside the gene matches: 9. This CDR3 is 17 amino acids long. CDR3 in amino acids: CASSLKNFRTSGNEQFF. CDR3 in DNA: TGTGCCAGCAGCTTAAAGAACTTCCGGACTAGCGGCAATGAGCAGTTCTTC.

J is TRBJ1-1 and V is TRBV10-3; 7 nucleotides agree with TRBD1. Germline V lookup: CDR1 ENHRY, CDR2 SYGVKD. This CDR3 is 13 amino acids long. J lost 0 bases, V lost 8 bases, and 3 bases had no gene match. CDR3 residues: CAIAGQMNTEAFF. The CDR3 DNA follows: TGTGCCATCGCGGGACAGATGAACACTGAAGCTTTCTTT.

The chain employs TRBV12-5 and TRBJ1-1; D unresolved. The CDR3 extends over 14 amino acids. Germline V gives CDR1 LGHNT, CDR2 FRNRAP. Trimming took off 5 bases at V and 0 bases at J, with 10 bases between the two ends. CDR3 sequence reads: CASGPADMNTEAFF. CDR3 in DNA: TGTGCTAGTGGTCCTGCGGATATGAACACTGAAGCTTTCTTT.

The genes are TRBV20-1 and TRBJ1-1, with 7 nucleotides matching TRBD1. V shed 5 bases and J 2 bases; nucleotides not matched to a gene: 5. The CDR3 runs 13 residues. CDR1 DFQATT and CDR2 SNEGSKA come from the germline V gene (reference sequence). In DNA form, the CDR3 reads TGCAGTGCTCTCAGGGGGGTAAACACTGAAGCTTTCTTT. It translates to CSALRGVNTEAFF.

Regarding this clonotype: A read error may explain this, as a much larger clone is one base away. The CDR3 sequence: CARSPSSGPYNEQFF. Written as DNA, the CDR3 is TGTGCCAGAAGTCCATCTAGCGGACCCTACAATGAGCAGTTCTTC. The genes are TRBV28 and TRBJ2-1, with 7 bases aligning to TRBD2. This CDR3 comprises 15 residues. The ends lost 9 bases at V and 2 bases at J; junction bases unmatched: 10. Per germline, CDR1 MDHEN and CDR2 SYDVKM.

This clonotype came up a few times. The CDR3 spells CAISEPQLYGYTF. CDR3 bases: TGTGCCATCAGTGAGCCGCAGTTGTATGGCTACACCTTC. This sequence joins TRBV10-3 and TRBJ1-2; D gene uncertain. V lost 2 bases to trimming and J lost 5 bases, with 9 bases between them. Germline lookup yields CDR1 ENHRY and CDR2 SYGVKD. The CDR3 loop spans 13 amino acids.

The V and J genes are TRBV12-3 or TRBV12-4 and TRBJ1-1; D is perhaps TRBD1 (5 bases). Between the trimmed V and J ends, which lost 4 bases and 4 bases, there was a span of 13 bases. The CDR3 spans 14 residues. In nucleotides, the CDR3 is TGTGCCAGCAGTTCACAGGACCTTGGCACTGAAGCTTTCTTT. Amino acid sequence: CASSSQDLGTEAFF.

This rearrangement joins TRBV7-9 to TRBJ2-3; 7 nucleotides agree with TRBD2. CDR3 length equals 14 residues. Germline V gene sequence: CDR1 SEHNR, CDR2 FQNEAQ (reference sequence). J was trimmed by 6 bases and V by 5 bases; bases with no gene match: 8. For the CDR3, the DNA is TGTGCCAGCAGCGCGACCCTACTAGCGGATACGCAGTATTTT. Residues: CASSATLLADTQYF.

CDR3 coding DNA: TGTGCCACCAGCGACCGGGACAGGGCGCATTCCGGGGAGCTGTTTTTT. It yields the protein CATSDRDRAHSGELFF. This chain connects TRBV15 to TRBJ2-2; 9 positions match TRBD1. CDR1 is LNHNV, CDR2 YYDKDF, per germline (reference sequence). V lost 5 bases, J lost 6 bases, and 10 bases stayed unmatched. This CDR3 contains 16 residues.

This chain uses TRBV7-8 with TRBJ2-5; D is undetermined. This CDR3 has 15 residues. CDR1 is SGHVS, CDR2 FQNEAQ, per germline. Trimming took 3 bases from V and 3 from J, leaving 14 bases between them. CDR3 sequence: CASSFTVAKKETQYF. In DNA, the CDR3 is TGTGCCAGCAGCTTTACGGTCGCTAAAAAAGAGACCCAGTACTTC.

The chain is built from TRBV12-3 or TRBV12-4 and TRBJ2-1; 10 nucleotides align to TRBD1. The CDR3 is 14 amino acids. J gave up 9 bases and V 6 bases, and 8 bases lay outside the gene matches. The CDR3 DNA sequence: TGTGCCAGCAGCTTGGGGACAGGGGTCGGTGAGCAGTTCTTC. Its protein product is CASSLGTGVGEQFF.

The rearrangement joins TRBV7-8 to TRBJ1-5; D is unclear. Trimming took off 0 bases at V and 3 bases at J, with 6 bases between the two ends. Per the germline V gene, CDR1 is SGHVS and CDR2 is FQNEAQ. The CDR3 is made up of 14 amino acids. Written as DNA, the CDR3 is TGTGCCAGCAGCTTAGCGCTGGACAATCAGCCCCAGCATTTT. Its protein product is CASSLALDNQPQHF. Full variable domain (remainder filled in from reference TRBV7-8 and TRBJ1-5): GAGVSQSPRYKVAKRGQDVALRCDPISGHVSLFWYQQALGQGPEFLTYFQNEAQLDKSGLPSDRFFAERPEGSVSTLKIQRTQQEDSAVYLCASSLALDNQPQHFGDGTRLSIL.

The chain couples TRBV4-2 to TRBJ1-4; D gene unclear. V shed 0 bases and J shed 0 bases, with 20 bases lying between them. CDR3 length equals 20 residues. Germline V gives CDR1 LGHNA, CDR2 YNFKEQ. CDR3 residues: CASSQERKLKRSSTNEKLFF. CDR3 coding DNA: TGTGCCAGCAGCCAAGAGAGAAAACTCAAAAGGTCTTCAACTAATGAAAAACTGTTTTTT.

In this sample, this clonotype turned up a few times. This chain uses TRBV20-1 with TRBJ1-6; tentatively, D is TRBD1 (6 bases). Germline loops: CDR1 DFQATT, CDR2 SNEGSKA (reference sequence). The CDR3 has 18 residues. The V end was cut by 6 bases, the J end by 3 bases, with 24 bases between. The CDR3 DNA sequence: TGCAGTGCCAGGTCGGGGAGGGAAAGGGGGATCTATAATTCACCCCTCCACTTT. Translated, it gives CSARSGRERGIYNSPLHF.

This clonotype was counted only a few times. V and J are TRBV10-3 and TRBJ1-6; 9 nucleotides line up with TRBD1. The V and J ends lost 10 bases and 7 bases, in that order; junction bases with no gene match: 5. CDR1 ENHRY and CDR2 SYGVKD come from the germline V gene. The length of the CDR3 is 13 residues. The CDR3 region has the DNA TGTGCCACTACGGGACAGGGAAATTCACCCCTCCACTTT. It is translated as CATTGQGNSPLHF.

This clonotype has only a few counts. This chain uses TRBV7-2 with TRBJ1-2; 7 nucleotides agree with TRBD1. Germline loops: CDR1 SGHTA, CDR2 FQGNSA. CDR3 length: 14 amino acids. The V segment lost 5 bases and the J segment 2 bases; nucleotides outside the gene matches: 5. CDR3 DNA: TGTGCCAGCAGCGAAGGGGGCAGGAACTATGGCTACACCTTC. Residues: CASSEGGRNYGYTF.

This clonotype was picked up a small number of times. The rearrangement uses TRBV15 and TRBJ1-2, with no clear D. V lost 3 bases and J lost 4, with 12 bases in between. This CDR3 is 14 amino acids long. Germline V gives CDR1 LNHNV, CDR2 YYDKDF (reference sequence). The CDR3 nucleotides are TGTGCCACCAGCAGGGACGGACCCTTCTATGGCTACACCTTC. Residues: CATSRDGPFYGYTF. The whole variable domain, remainder taken from reference TRBV15 and TRBJ1-2, is DAMVIQNPRYQVTQFGKPVTLSCSQTLNHNVMYWYQQKSSQAPKLLFHYYDKDFNNEADTPDNFQSRRPNTSFCFLDIRSPGLGDTAMYLCATSRDGPFYGYTFGSGTRLTVV.